This T cell receptor (beta chain) is from a study of T cell responses to AZD1222 COVID-19 vaccine. Study observations and caveats: White British people made up most donors, females outnumbered males, and clonal diversity was possibly underestimated.

V shed 1 base and J shed 1 base, with 11 bases lying between them. The CDR3 runs 15 residues. Germline CDR1 SGHRS, CDR2 YFSETQ. Clones were sequenced by immunoSEQ multiplex PCR, and TCRdb holds only the in-frame ones, with some missing. The profile shows over 150,000 clones, about 92% of them singletons. About this clone: Its specificity is not known.

This sequence originates from an adult in good health. The specimen comprised peripheral blood, sampled on day 0 of MenACWY control vaccination. The gene calls are TRBV5-1 and TRBJ1-1; D remains ambiguous. The CDR3 DNA sequence: TGCGCCAGCAGCTTGTCACGACCTACGAACACTGAAGCTTTCTTT. Encoded protein: CASSLSRPTNTEAFF.